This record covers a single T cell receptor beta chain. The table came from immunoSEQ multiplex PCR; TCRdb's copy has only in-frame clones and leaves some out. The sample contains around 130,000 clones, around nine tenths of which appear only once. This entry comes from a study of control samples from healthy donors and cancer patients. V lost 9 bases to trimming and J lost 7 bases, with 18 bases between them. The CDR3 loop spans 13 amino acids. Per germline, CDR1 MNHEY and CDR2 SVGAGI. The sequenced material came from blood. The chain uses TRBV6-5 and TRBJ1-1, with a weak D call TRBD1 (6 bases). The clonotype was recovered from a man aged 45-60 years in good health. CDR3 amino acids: CASRRGQNGEAFF. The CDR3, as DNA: TGTGCCAGTAGAAGAGGACAGAACGGTGAAGCTTTCTTT.